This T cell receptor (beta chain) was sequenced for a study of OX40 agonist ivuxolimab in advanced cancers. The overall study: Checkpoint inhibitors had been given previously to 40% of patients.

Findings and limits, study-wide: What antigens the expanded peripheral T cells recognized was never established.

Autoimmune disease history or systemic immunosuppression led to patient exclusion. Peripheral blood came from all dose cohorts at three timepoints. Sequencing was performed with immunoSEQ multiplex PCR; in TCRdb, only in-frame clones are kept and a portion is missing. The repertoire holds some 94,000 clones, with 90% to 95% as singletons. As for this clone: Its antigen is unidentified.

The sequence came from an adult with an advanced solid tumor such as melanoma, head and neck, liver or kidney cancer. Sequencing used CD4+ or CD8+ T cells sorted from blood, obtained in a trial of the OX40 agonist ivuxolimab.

The CDR3 region has the DNA TGTGCCAGTAGTATAGTCGGGGCGAACACTGAAGCTTTCTTT. Protein product: CASSIVGANTEAFF. The V call is TRBV19, the J call TRBJ1-1; D is possibly TRBD1 (5 bases). The CDR3 is made up of 14 amino acids. Trimming removed 1 base from V and 1 base from J, with 7 bases in between. Germline V gives CDR1 LNHDA, CDR2 SQIVND (reference sequence).